The source of this T cell receptor beta chain is a study of shared clonotypes between healthy human individuals. Study information: Ranging from 18 to 49 in age, donors were two women and a few men.

Per the germline V gene, CDR1 is KGHSH and CDR2 is LQKENI. Trimming took 0 bases from V and 0 from J, leaving 12 bases between them. The CDR3 loop spans 17 amino acids. Regarding this clone: Other DNA sequences within the sample encode an identical CDR3.

Sequencing used immunoSEQ multiplex PCR; TCRdb keeps in-frame clones, though not all of them. This sample has some 350,000 clones; around 72% occur once, and the top ten carry around a tenth. The chain carries TRBV18 and TRBJ1-3; no clear D gene. The material sequenced was memory CD4+ T cells sorted from blood. Subset: CD45RA-negative fraction. The origin of this receptor is a man aged 30 to 39 in good health. CDR3 in DNA: TGTGCCAGCTCACCACCGACTGGCAGCCTCTCTGGAAACACCATATATTTT. Translated: CASSPPTGSLSGNTIYF. Together with reference TRBV18 and TRBJ1-3, the CDR3 gives the full variable domain: NAGVMQNPRHLVRRRGQEARLRCSPMKGHSHVYWYRQLPEEGLKFMVYLQKENIIDESGMPKERFSAEFPKEGPSILRIQQVVRGDSAAYFCASSPPTGSLSGNTIYFGEGSWLTVV.